This T cell receptor (beta chain) comes out of a study of shared clonotypes between healthy human individuals. Sequencing used immunoSEQ multiplex PCR; TCRdb keeps in-frame clones, though not all of them. Of more than 2 million clones in the sample, approximately 95% are singletons; the top ten hold less than 0.15%. Comment on this clone: Its target is unknown.

Broader study findings: Generation probability values for non-shared clonotypes were lower than those for clonotypes shared by all four donors.

This receptor was taken from a young man in good health. The sequenced sample was naive CD4+ T cells sorted from blood. Specified subset: CD45RA+ positively selected.

CDR3 DNA sequence: TGTGCCAGTAGAGGTAGACCCGGGGCCATAGCCAAAAACATTCAGTACTTC. This sequence encodes CASRGRPGAIAKNIQYF. The chain carries TRBV19 and TRBJ2-4; perhaps D is TRBD1 or TRBD2 (5 bases each). The V end was cut by 6 bases, the J end by 0 bases, with 18 bases between. The germline V gene encodes CDR1 LNHDA and CDR2 SQIVND (reference sequence). The CDR3 has 17 residues.